This passage covers 2 T cell receptor beta chains from one sample sequenced in a study of CD8+ T cells in alopecia areata. Sequencing used cDNA as its template, made by extracting RNA and reverse transcribing it. Libraries were prepared by immunoSEQ multiplex PCR; TCRdb keeps only in-frame clonotypes and omits some of them. Reported are some 1,900 clones, none seen only once; the ten largest carry 52%. The sample consisted of lesional skin. The receptors originated from a C3H/HeJ mouse with alopecia areata. Strain MHC haplotype: H2-k.

To note about this clone: Genes and germline are mouse. The observed sequence ends 4 residues before the CDR3 terminus, with the missing tail filled in from the germline J gene. The rearrangement uses TRBV5 and TRBJ2-5; 7 nucleotides match TRBD2. CDR3 size: 14 residues. The trim removed 3 bases at V and 2 bases at J, leaving 2 bases unmatched. Germline lookup yields CDR1 LGHNA and CDR2 YNLKQL (reference sequence). The CDR3 here is CASSQLGGQDTQYF. CDR3 DNA (partial): TGTGCCAGCAGCCAGTTGGGGGGCCAAGAC.

At least ten counts were recorded for this clone. Here the gene names and germline are mouse. From the germline J gene comes the end of the CDR3, since the read stops 4 residues before it. The V call is TRBV1, the J call TRBJ2-3; 10 bases map to TRBD2. V was clipped by 0 bases and J by 0 bases; unmatched bases: 3. This CDR3 is built from 17 residues. Looked up from germline, CDR1 is NSQYPW and CDR2 is LRSPGD (reference sequence). CDR3 in amino acids: CTCSAEDWGTSAETLYF. Partial CDR3 DNA: TGCACCTGCAGTGCAGAGGACTGGGGGACTAGTGCAGAA.